These 8 T cell receptor beta chains were all obtained from the same sample, sequenced in a study of blood T cell repertoires in COVID-19. Profiled with immunoSEQ multiplex PCR; TCRdb holds only in-frame clones, not every one. The sample records 300,000 to 350,000 clones, 87% being singletons. Sequencing input: peripheral blood. All receptors derive from a man between 18 and 29 years old with active or convalescent COVID-19.

This chain uses TRBV2 with TRBJ2-1; weak D call: TRBD2 (6 bases). The CDR3 extends over 13 amino acids. The germline gives CDR1 SNHLY, CDR2 FYNNEI. Between the trimmed V and J ends, which lost 4 bases and 6 bases, there was a span of 10 bases. The CDR3 region is CASSVAESNEQFF. The CDR3, as DNA: TGTGCCAGCAGTGTAGCGGAGAGCAATGAGCAGTTCTTC.

CDR3 residues: CASSHLYGGVGYEQYF. CDR3 bases: TGCGCCAGCAGCCACCTGTATGGCGGGGTGGGCTACGAGCAGTACTTC. The chain recombines TRBV4-3 with TRBJ2-7, with a tentative D call TRBD2 (6 bases). This CDR3 has 16 residues. The germline CDR1 and CDR2 sequences are LGHNA and YSLEER. V was pared by 3 bases and J by 3 bases, with 18 bases between.

This clone was seen once. The V gene is TRBV29-1, the J gene TRBJ2-3, with 8 bases aligning to TRBD2. Germline CDR1 and CDR2: SQVTM and ANQGSEA. J gave up 1 base and V 6 bases, and 9 bases lay outside the gene matches. The CDR3 is 15 residues long. The chain's CDR3 is CSVAGTRDGTDTQYF. In DNA form, the CDR3 reads TGCAGCGTAGCCGGGACTAGAGACGGCACAGATACGCAGTATTTT.

This clone is a singleton in its sample. In DNA form, the CDR3 reads TGTGCCAGCAGTGACCGGGACAGAGACACTGAAGCTTTCTTT. This gives the protein CASSDRDRDTEAFF. This chain connects TRBV6-4 to TRBJ1-1, with 7 bases fitting TRBD1. The germline V gene encodes CDR1 MRHNA and CDR2 SNTAGT. Losses at the gene ends were 2 bases for V and 3 bases for J; bases not matched to a gene: 3. CDR3 length: 14 residues.

This chain joins TRBV5-1 and TRBJ1-1; no reliable D call. V shed 2 bases and J shed 3 bases, with 14 bases lying between them. CDR1 is SGHRS and CDR2 is YFSETQ in the germline V gene. The CDR3 spans 15 residues. The CDR3 loop is CASSFIGVRDTEAFF. The CDR3 coding sequence is TGCGCCAGCAGCTTTATCGGGGTTCGGGACACTGAAGCTTTCTTT.

The chain employs TRBV4-1 and TRBJ2-1; the D is unclear. There are 18 residues in the CDR3. CDR1 and CDR2 from the germline V gene are MGHRA and YSYEKL. The ends were cut back, 4 bases at V and 5 bases at J, with 24 bases in the middle. The DNA for the CDR3 is TGCGCCAGCAGCCGCACTTTGGGCAGCACCCAAGTGCACAATGAGCAGTTCTTC. This sequence encodes CASSRTLGSTQVHNEQFF.

The chain links TRBV5-1 to TRBJ2-1; 13 nucleotides line up with TRBD2. CDR1 is SGHRS and CDR2 is YFSETQ in the germline V gene. The CDR3 spans 15 residues. V lost 3 bases to trimming and J lost 10 bases; unmatched junction nucleotides: 7. The CDR3 coding sequence is TGCGCCAGCAGCTCCTGGACTAGCGGGAGTGGGGAGCAGTTCTTC. Amino acids: CASSSWTSGSGEQFF.

The V and J genes are TRBV28 and TRBJ1-2; the match to TRBD1 covers 8 bases. CDR3 length equals 17 residues. The trim removed 5 bases at V and 4 bases at J, leaving 15 bases unmatched. CDR1 and CDR2 from the germline V gene are MDHEN and SYDVKM. The CDR3 region is CASSPAGQDAPIYGYTF. The CDR3 bases are TGTGCCAGCAGTCCAGCGGGACAGGACGCCCCTATCTATGGCTACACCTTC.